This T cell receptor (beta chain) comes out of a study of OX40 agonist ivuxolimab in advanced cancers. Study background: Dose-escalation patients were diagnosed with hepatocellular carcinoma, melanoma, renal cell cancer or head and neck cancer. A mean age of roughly 62 years, range roughly 20 to 80, was recorded, and 70% to 85% were male. Around 40% of patients had received prior checkpoint inhibitor therapy.

Here immunoSEQ multiplex PCR was the method, and the copy in TCRdb shows in-frame clones only, minus some. Seen here are just under 65,000 clones, 80% to 90% observed once, and the top ten hold roughly 1.1%. This sequence originates from an adult with an advanced solid tumor such as melanoma, head and neck, liver or kidney cancer. The material was CD4+ or CD8+ T cells sorted from blood, obtained in a trial of the OX40 agonist ivuxolimab.

The CDR3 DNA reads TGTGCCACCAGCAGAGATGGCAGGGGCGGCAATCAGCCCCAGCATTTT. It is translated as CATSRDGRGGNQPQHF. The chain uses TRBV15 and TRBJ1-5; D might be TRBD1 (6 bases). CDR3 length equals 16 residues. Germline V gives CDR1 LNHNV, CDR2 YYDKDF (reference sequence). The V end lost 0 bases, the J end lost 2 bases, and 11 bases lay between the germline ends.